Each of the 14 T cell receptor beta chains below was sequenced from the same sample in a study of T cell responses to AZD1222 COVID-19 vaccine. Sequencing used immunoSEQ multiplex PCR; TCRdb keeps in-frame clones, though not all of them. The data show about 48,000 clones, approximately 86% seen once. Sequencing was performed on peripheral blood, taken 28 days after the second AZD1222 dose. The receptors were gathered from an adult who received the AZD1222 COVID-19 vaccine.

The genes are TRBV21-1 and TRBJ2-1; the D call of TRBD2 is as the table states it, not checked on the DNA. TRBV21-1 is recorded as a pseudogene. The CDR3 covers 16 residues. This CDR3 is CASSSSSGREYNEQFF. DNA for the CDR3: TGTGCCAGCAGCTCTTCTAGCGGGAGGGAATACAATGAGCAGTTCTTC.

The chain links TRBV5-1 to TRBJ2-1, with 8 bases fitting TRBD2. Per germline, CDR1 SGHRS and CDR2 YFSETQ. The ends lost 4 bases at V and 8 bases at J; junction bases unmatched: 14. The CDR3 extends over 16 amino acids. The CDR3 reads CASSLGLAGGHHEQFF. CDR3 nucleotides: TGCGCCAGCAGCCTGGGTTTGGCGGGAGGTCACCATGAGCAGTTCTTC. The entire variable domain, with the rest obtained from reference TRBV5-1 and TRBJ2-1, is as follows: KAGVTQTPRYLIKTRGQQVTLSCSPISGHRSVSWYQQTPGQGLQFLFEYFSETQRNKGNFPGRFSGRQFSNSRSEMNVSTLELGDSALYLCASSLGLAGGHHEQFFGPGTRLTVL.

The rearrangement links TRBV27 to TRBJ2-3; 8 bases align to TRBD2. This CDR3 has 15 amino acids. J was trimmed by 5 bases and V by 5 bases; bases with no gene match: 9. Germline assignment: CDR1 MNHEY and CDR2 SMNVEV (reference sequence). In DNA form, the CDR3 reads TGTGCCAGCAGTCCCCAGCGGGAGCTCATAGATACGCAGTATTTT. Encoded protein: CASSPQRELIDTQYF.

The gene calls are TRBV19 and TRBJ1-1, with a weak D call TRBD1 (5 bases). The CDR3 length is 12 residues. Germline CDR1 is LNHDA and CDR2 is SQIVND (reference sequence). Trimming took 7 bases from V and 5 from J, leaving 11 bases between them. The CDR3 DNA reads as TGTGCCAGTACCCGGGACCGTACTGAAGCTTTCTTT. It specifies CASTRDRTEAFF.

This chain uses TRBV11-3 with TRBJ1-6, with D unclear. Germline loops: CDR1 SGHNT, CDR2 YENEEA. V was trimmed by 3 bases and J by 3 bases, leaving 3 bases between them. CDR3 length: 13 amino acids. DNA of the CDR3: TGTGCCAGCAGCTTGTACTATAATTCACCCCTCCACTTT. Translating it yields CASSLYYNSPLHF.

The rearrangement links TRBV20-1 to TRBJ2-7; D is unclear. The CDR3 spans 11 residues. V was clipped by 0 bases and J by 5 bases, with 5 bases between them. Germline CDR1 is DFQATT and CDR2 is SNEGSKA (reference sequence). CDR3 nucleotide sequence: TGCAGTGCTAGAGACCCCAACGAGCAGTACTTC. It yields the protein CSARDPNEQYF.

This CDR3 is CASSQEPDVYGYTF. Written as DNA, the CDR3 is TGTGCCAGCAGCCAAGAGCCAGACGTCTATGGCTACACCTTC. The chain combines TRBV14 with TRBJ1-2; no clear D. The germline gives CDR1 SGHDN, CDR2 FVKESK. V lost 0 bases to trimming and J lost 4 bases, with 9 bases between them. The length of the CDR3 is 14 residues.

The chain couples TRBV19 to TRBJ1-1; 7 nucleotides align to TRBD1. The CDR3 covers 15 residues. CDR1 LNHDA and CDR2 SQIVND come from the germline V gene (reference sequence). With 7 bases clipped from V and 1 base from J, the junction kept 9 bases outside the gene matches. The CDR3 DNA is TGTGCCAGTACCTCCACGAGGACAGGGAACACTGAAGCTTTCTTT. Its translation is CASTSTRTGNTEAFF.

The chain employs TRBV7-2 and TRBJ2-3; 7 bases fit TRBD1. Germline loops: CDR1 SGHTA, CDR2 FQGNSA. The CDR3 runs to 18 residues. Losses at the gene ends were 2 bases for V and 1 base for J; bases not matched to a gene: 12. The CDR3 region has the DNA TGTGCCAGCAGCTTAATGGGATGGGGGCAGGGGGGCACAGATACGCAGTATTTT. This encodes CASSLMGWGQGGTDTQYF.

The chain is built from TRBV19 and TRBJ2-7; 7 bases agree with TRBD2. CDR1 LNHDA and CDR2 SQIVND come from the germline V gene (reference sequence). The V and J ends lost 7 bases and 2 bases, in that order; junction bases with no gene match: 5. The CDR3 spans 13 residues. CDR3 protein: CASKGGETYEQYF. The CDR3 DNA follows: TGTGCCAGTAAGGGAGGGGAGACCTACGAGCAGTACTTC.

This clone appeared once. This chain links TRBV7-8 with TRBJ2-1; possibly TRBD2 for D (6 bases). Germline values: CDR1 SGHVS, CDR2 FQNEAQ. The CDR3 extends over 15 amino acids. V shed 5 bases and J shed 1 base, with 12 bases lying between them. The chain's CDR3 is CASSPSGGSYNEQFF. CDR3 DNA: TGTGCCAGCAGCCCAAGTGGGGGGTCCTACAATGAGCAGTTCTTC.

This clone was seen more than once but under ten times. The genes are TRBV28 and TRBJ2-1; the D gene is possibly TRBD1 (6 bases). The germline V gene has CDR1 MDHEN and CDR2 SYDVKM. The CDR3 extends over 15 amino acids. The V and J ends lost 4 bases and 2 bases respectively, with 12 bases between them. The CDR3 region has the DNA TGTGCCAGCAGTTCCTACGGGACACCCTACAATGAGCAGTTCTTC. Its translation is CASSSYGTPYNEQFF.

This sequence joins TRBV10-3 and TRBJ2-1, with D perhaps assigned TRBD1 or TRBD2 (7 bases each). Germline loops: CDR1 ENHRY, CDR2 SYGVKD. CDR3 length: 16 amino acids. Deletions cut 5 bases from V and 6 bases from J, with 20 bases between. The CDR3 is CAISPVQGGVGNEQFF. The CDR3 nucleotides read TGTGCCATCAGTCCCGTCCAGGGGGGGGTGGGCAATGAGCAGTTCTTC.

The chain joins TRBV29-1 to TRBJ1-1, with D possibly matching TRBD1 (6 bases). V was cut by 6 bases and J by 1 base, with 18 bases left in between. Germline V lookup: CDR1 SQVTM, CDR2 ANQGSEA. The CDR3 length is 15 residues. For the CDR3, the DNA is TGCAGCGTCACTCTATCGGGGGCGCGGAACACTGAAGCTTTCTTT. It yields the protein CSVTLSGARNTEAFF.